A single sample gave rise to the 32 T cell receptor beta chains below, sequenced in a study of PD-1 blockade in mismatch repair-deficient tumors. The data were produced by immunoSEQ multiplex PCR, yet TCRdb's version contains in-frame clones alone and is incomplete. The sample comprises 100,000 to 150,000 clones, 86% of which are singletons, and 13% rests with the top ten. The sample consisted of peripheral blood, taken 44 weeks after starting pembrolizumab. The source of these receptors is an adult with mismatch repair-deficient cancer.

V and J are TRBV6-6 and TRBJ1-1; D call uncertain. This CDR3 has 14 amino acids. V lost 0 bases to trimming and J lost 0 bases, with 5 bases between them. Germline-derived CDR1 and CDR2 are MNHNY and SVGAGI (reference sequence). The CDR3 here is CASSYSTVNTEAFF. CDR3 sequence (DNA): TGTGCCAGCAGTTACTCGACGGTGAACACTGAAGCTTTCTTT.

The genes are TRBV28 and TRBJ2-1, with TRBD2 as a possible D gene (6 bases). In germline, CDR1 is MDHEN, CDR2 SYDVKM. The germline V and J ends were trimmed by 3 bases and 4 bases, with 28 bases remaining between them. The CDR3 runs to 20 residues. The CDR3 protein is CASSFRGVVSAASAYNEQFF. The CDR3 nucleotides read TGTGCCAGCAGTTTCCGCGGTGTTGTATCAGCGGCTAGCGCATACAATGAGCAGTTCTTC.

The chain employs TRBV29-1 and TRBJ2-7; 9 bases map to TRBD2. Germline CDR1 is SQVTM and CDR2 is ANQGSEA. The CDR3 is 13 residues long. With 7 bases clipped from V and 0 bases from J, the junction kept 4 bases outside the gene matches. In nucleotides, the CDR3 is TGCAGCGCGCTTAGCGGGAGCTCCTACGAGCAGTACTTC. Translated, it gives CSALSGSSYEQYF.

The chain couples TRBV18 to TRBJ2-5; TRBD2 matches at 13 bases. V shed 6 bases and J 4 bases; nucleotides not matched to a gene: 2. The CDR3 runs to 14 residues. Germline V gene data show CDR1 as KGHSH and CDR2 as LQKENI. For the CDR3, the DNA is TGTGCCAGCTCGAGACTAGCGGGAGGAGAGACCCAGTACTTC. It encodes CASSRLAGGETQYF.

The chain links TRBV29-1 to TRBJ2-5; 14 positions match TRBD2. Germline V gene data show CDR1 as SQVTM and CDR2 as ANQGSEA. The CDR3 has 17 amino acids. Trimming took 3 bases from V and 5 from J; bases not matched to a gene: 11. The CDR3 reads CSVDGTSGSLGWETQYF. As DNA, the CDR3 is TGCAGCGTTGACGGGACTAGCGGGAGTTTAGGCTGGGAGACCCAGTACTTC.

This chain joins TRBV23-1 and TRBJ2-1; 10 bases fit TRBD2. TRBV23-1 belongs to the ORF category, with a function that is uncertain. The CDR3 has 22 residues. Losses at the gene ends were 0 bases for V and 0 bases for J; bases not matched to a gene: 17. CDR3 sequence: CASSQSPRGLAGELSSYNEQFF. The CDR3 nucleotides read TGCGCCAGCAGTCAATCCCCAAGAGGGCTAGCGGGAGAATTAAGCTCCTACAATGAGCAGTTCTTC.

CDR3 DNA sequence: TGTGCCAGCAGCGTATCCCTAGCGTCAGATACGCAGTATTTT. It specifies CASSVSLASDTQYF. The genes are TRBV9 and TRBJ2-3; possibly TRBD2 for D (6 bases). V was pared by 1 base and J by 4 bases, with 10 bases between. Germline CDR1 SGDLS, CDR2 YYNGEE. This CDR3 is 14 amino acids long. Filled out from reference TRBV9 and TRBJ2-3, the complete variable domain reads DSGVTQTPKHLITATGQRVTLRCSPRSGDLSVYWYQQSLDQGLQFLIQYYNGEERAKGNILERFSAQQFPDLHSELNLSSLELGDSALYFCASSVSLASDTQYFGPGTRLTVL.

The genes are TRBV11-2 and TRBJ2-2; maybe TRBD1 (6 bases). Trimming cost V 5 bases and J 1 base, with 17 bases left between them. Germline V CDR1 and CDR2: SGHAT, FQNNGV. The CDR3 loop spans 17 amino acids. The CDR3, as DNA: TGTGCCAGCAGCATGGCAGGGGTCGGGGTGAACACCGGGGAGCTGTTTTTT. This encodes CASSMAGVGVNTGELFF.

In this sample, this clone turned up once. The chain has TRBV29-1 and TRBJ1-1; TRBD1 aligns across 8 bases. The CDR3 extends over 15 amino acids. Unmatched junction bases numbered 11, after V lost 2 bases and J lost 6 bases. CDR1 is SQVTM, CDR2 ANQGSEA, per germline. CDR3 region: CSVESMAGGKPEAFF. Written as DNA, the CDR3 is TGCAGCGTTGAATCAATGGCAGGGGGCAAGCCTGAAGCTTTCTTT.

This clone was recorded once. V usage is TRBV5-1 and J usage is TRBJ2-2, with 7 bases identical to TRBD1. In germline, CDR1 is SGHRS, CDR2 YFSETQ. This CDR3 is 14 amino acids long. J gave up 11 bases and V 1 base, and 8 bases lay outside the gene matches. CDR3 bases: TGCGCCAGCAGCTTGAGGGGACAGCCTTCCGAGCTGTTTTTT. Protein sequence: CASSLRGQPSELFF.

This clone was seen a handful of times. CDR3 in amino acids: CASRETGGIYEQYF. DNA of the CDR3: TGTGCCAGCAGAGAGACAGGGGGAATATACGAGCAGTACTTC. This chain connects TRBV5-6 to TRBJ2-7, with 9 bases matching TRBD1. The germline V gene encodes CDR1 SGHDT and CDR2 YYEEEE. The CDR3 contains 14 residues. With 5 bases clipped from V and 4 bases from J, the junction kept 7 bases outside the gene matches.

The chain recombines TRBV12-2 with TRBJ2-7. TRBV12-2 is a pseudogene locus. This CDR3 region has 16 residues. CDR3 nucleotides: TGTGCAAGTCGCCGGGGACCCAAGGACGACCCCTACGAGCAGTACTTC. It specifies CASRRGPKDDPYEQYF.

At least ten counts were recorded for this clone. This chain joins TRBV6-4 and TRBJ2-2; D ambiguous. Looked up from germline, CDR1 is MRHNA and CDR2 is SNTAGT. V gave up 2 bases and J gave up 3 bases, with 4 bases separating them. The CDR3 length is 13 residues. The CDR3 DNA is TGTGCCAGCAGTGACGGGGACACCGGGGAGCTGTTTTTT. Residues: CASSDGDTGELFF.

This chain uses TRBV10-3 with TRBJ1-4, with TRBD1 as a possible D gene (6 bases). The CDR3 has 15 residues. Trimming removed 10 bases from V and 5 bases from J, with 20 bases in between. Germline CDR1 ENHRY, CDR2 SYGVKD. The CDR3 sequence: CATSPSPGQNEKLFF. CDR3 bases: TGTGCCACCAGCCCCTCCCCAGGACAGAATGAAAAACTGTTTTTT.

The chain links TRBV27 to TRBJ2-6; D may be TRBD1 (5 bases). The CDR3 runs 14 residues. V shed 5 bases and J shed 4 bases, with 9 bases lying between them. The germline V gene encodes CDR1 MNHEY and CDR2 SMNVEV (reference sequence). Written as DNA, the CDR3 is TGTGCCAGCAGTCCCTGGACAGGGGCCAACGTCCTGACTTTC. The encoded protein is CASSPWTGANVLTF.

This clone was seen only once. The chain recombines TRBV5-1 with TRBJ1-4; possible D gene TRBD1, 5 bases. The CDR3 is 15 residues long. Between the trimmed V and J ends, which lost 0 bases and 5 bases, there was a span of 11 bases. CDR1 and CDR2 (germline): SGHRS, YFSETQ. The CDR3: CASSLGAGPNEKLFF. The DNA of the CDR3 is TGCGCCAGCAGCTTGGGCGCAGGGCCGAATGAAAAACTGTTTTTT.

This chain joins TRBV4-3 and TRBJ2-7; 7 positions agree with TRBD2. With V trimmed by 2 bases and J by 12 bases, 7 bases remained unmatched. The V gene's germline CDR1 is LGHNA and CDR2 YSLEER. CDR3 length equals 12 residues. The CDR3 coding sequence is TGCGCCAGCAGCCAATATACTAGCGAAAGGTACTTC. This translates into CASSQYTSERYF.

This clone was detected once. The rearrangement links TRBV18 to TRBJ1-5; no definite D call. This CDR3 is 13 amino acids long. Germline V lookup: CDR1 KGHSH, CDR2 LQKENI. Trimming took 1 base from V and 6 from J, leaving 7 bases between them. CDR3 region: CASSPQSSQPQHF. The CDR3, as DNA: TGTGCCAGCTCACCACAAAGTAGTCAGCCCCAGCATTTT.

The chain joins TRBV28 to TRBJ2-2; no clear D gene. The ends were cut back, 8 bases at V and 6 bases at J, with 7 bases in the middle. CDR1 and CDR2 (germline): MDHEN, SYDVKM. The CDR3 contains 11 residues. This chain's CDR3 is CASPTAGELFF. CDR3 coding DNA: TGTGCCAGCCCAACGGCCGGGGAGCTGTTTTTT.

CDR3 DNA: TGCGCCAGCAGCCCCCCCCTTGGAAAAGAGCAGTACTTC. It is translated as CASSPPLGKEQYF. The chain couples TRBV5-1 to TRBJ2-7; D ambiguous. Trimming removed 4 bases at V and 7 bases at J, with 15 bases between. This CDR3 has 13 amino acids. Germline CDR1 SGHRS, CDR2 YFSETQ.

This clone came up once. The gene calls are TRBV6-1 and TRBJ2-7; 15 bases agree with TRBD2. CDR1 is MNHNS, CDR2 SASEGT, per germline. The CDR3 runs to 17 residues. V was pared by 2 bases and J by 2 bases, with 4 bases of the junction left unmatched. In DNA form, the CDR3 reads TGTGCCAGCAGTGAATGGGGACTAGCGGGAGGAACCTACGAGCAGTACTTC. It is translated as CASSEWGLAGGTYEQYF.

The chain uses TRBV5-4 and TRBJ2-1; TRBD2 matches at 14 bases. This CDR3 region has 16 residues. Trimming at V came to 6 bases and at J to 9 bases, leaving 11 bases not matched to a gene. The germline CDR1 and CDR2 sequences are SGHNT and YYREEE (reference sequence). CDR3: CASTPGTSGSLAEQFF. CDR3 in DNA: TGTGCCAGCACCCCCGGGACTAGCGGGAGTTTGGCTGAGCAGTTCTTC.

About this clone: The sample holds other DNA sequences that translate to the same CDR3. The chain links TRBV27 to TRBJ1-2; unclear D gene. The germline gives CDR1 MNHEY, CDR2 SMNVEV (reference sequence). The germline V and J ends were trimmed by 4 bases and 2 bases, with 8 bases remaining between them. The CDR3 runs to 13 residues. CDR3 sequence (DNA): TGTGCCAGCAGTTGGACGGGAAACTATGGCTACACCTTC. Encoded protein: CASSWTGNYGYTF.

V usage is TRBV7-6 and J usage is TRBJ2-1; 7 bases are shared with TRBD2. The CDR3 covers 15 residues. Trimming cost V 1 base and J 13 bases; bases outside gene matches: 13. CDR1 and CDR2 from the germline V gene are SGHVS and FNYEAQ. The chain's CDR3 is CASSLVPTAPGGQFF. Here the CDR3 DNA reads TGTGCCAGCAGCTTAGTACCGACGGCCCCGGGGGGACAGTTCTTC.

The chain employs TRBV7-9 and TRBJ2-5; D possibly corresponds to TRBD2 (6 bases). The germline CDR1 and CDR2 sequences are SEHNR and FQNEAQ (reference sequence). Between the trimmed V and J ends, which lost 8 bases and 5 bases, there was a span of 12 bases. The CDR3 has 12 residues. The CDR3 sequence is CASRDFGETQYF. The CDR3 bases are TGTGCCAGCCGGGACTTTGGGGAGACCCAGTACTTC. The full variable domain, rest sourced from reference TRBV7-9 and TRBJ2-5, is DTGVSQNPRHKITKRGQNVTFRCDPISEHNRLYWYRQTLGQGPEFLTYFQNEAQLEKSRLLSDRFSAERPKGSFSTLEIQRTEQGDSAMYLCASRDFGETQYFGPGTRLLVL.

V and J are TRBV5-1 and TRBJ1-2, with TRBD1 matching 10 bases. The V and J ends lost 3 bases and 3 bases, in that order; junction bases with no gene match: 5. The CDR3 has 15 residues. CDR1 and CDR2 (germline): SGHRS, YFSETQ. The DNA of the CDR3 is TGCGCCAGCAGCTCGACCGGGACAGGGGACTATGGCTACACCTTC. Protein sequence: CASSSTGTGDYGYTF.

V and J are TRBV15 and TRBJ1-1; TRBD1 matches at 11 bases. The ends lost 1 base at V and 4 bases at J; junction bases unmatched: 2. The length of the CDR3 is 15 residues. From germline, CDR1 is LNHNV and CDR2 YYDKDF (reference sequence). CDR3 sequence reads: CATSRVGTGGTEAFF. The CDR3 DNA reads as TGTGCCACCAGCAGAGTCGGGACAGGGGGCACTGAAGCTTTCTTT.

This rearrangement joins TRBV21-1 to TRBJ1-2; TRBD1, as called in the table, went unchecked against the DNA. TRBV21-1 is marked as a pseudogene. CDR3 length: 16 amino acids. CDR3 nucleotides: TGTGCCAGCAGCAAGTTGGGGGACAGGGTATACTATGGCTACACCTTC. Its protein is CASSKLGDRVYYGYTF.

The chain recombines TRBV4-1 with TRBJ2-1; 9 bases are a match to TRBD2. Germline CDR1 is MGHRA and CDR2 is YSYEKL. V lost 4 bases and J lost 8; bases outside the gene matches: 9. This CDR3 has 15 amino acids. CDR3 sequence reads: CASSPSLAGVYEQFF. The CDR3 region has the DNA TGCGCCAGCAGCCCATCATTAGCGGGAGTATATGAGCAGTTCTTC.

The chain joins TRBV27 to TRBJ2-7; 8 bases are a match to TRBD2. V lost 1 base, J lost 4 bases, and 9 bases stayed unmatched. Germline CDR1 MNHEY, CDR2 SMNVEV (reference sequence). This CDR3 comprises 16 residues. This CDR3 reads CASSLWTGGGIYEQYF. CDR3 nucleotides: TGTGCCAGCAGTTTATGGACCGGCGGGGGGATTTACGAGCAGTACTTC.

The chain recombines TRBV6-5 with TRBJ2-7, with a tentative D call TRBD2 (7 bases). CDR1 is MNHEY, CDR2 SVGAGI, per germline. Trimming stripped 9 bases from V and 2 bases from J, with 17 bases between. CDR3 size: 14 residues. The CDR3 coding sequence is TGTGCCAGTGGGGGCCTAGCGGAACCCTACGAGCAGTACTTC. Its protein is CASGGLAEPYEQYF.

CDR3 loop: CASSLGGLVKNIQYF. In DNA form, the CDR3 reads TGTGCCAGCAGCTTAGGGGGGCTGGTCAAAAACATTCAGTACTTC. The V call is TRBV13, the J call TRBJ2-4, with D possibly being TRBD1 (5 bases). CDR3 length: 15 amino acids. Germline loops: CDR1 PRHDT, CDR2 FYEKMQ (reference sequence). Trimming left V 0 bases short and J 3 bases short, with 9 bases between.